This is a list of T cell receptor beta chains from one sample in a study of cytomegalovirus exposure and HLA in healthy donors. Assay: immunoSEQ multiplex PCR; the TCRdb copy retains only in-frame clones and omits some. The sample carries 120,000 or so clones, about three quarters recorded once. Sequencing was done on a sample of PBMCs. These receptors were collected from a woman aged 55-70 years in good health and CMV-seropositive. Each CDR3 is given with its conserved first and last residue. Each record gives: J gene, CDR3 length, D gene, clone size, V gene, CDR3 protein, CDR3 DNA. D genes are given only for firm matches. Part of the rows lack a size; the others show once, few, many or a class for expanded clones.

TRBJ2-7,15,TRBD2,.,TRBV9,CASSEGLDRVYEQYF,TGTGCCAGCAGCGAGGGACTAGACAGAGTCTACGAGCAGTACTTC
TRBJ2-3,15,.,.,TRBV6-1,CASSVPGFSTDTQYF,TGTGCCAGCAGTGTTCCAGGGTTTAGCACAGATACGCAGTATTTT
TRBJ2-1,14,TRBD2,.,TRBV9,CASSWTSGVNEQFF,TGTGCCAGCAGCTGGACTAGCGGAGTGAATGAGCAGTTCTTC
TRBJ2-3,17,TRBD2,.,TRBV7-2,CASSLERGLARLDTQYF,TGTGCCAGCAGCTTAGAGCGGGGGTTAGCACGGTTGGATACGCAGTATTTT
TRBJ2-5,17,TRBD2,.,TRBV7-2,CASSFVSSGTREETQYF,TGTGCCAGCAGCTTCGTCTCTAGCGGGACACGGGAAGAGACCCAGTACTTC
TRBJ2-7,19,TRBD2,.,TRBV7-2,CASSLKGRGSGGSRYEQYF,TGTGCCAGCAGCTTAAAGGGCCGGGGTAGCGGGGGTAGTAGGTACGAGCAGTACTTC
TRBJ1-2,13,TRBD1,.,TRBV27,CASAEDRIYGYTF,TGTGCCAGCGCCGAGGACAGGATCTATGGCTACACCTTC
TRBJ2-1,15,TRBD2,.,TRBV7-8,CASGTSGRENNEQFF,TGTGCCTCCGGGACTAGCGGGAGAGAAAACAATGAGCAGTTCTTC
TRBJ1-4,14,TRBD1,once,TRBV28,CASSLGTAYEKLFF,TGTGCCAGCAGTTTGGGGACAGCTTATGAAAAACTGTTTTTT
TRBJ1-2,15,.,once,TRBV6-4,CASSRSDSGSYGYTF,TGTGCCAGCAGTAGATCGGACAGCGGTTCCTATGGCTACACCTTC
TRBJ2-4,15,TRBD1,.,TRBV19,CASSHPGQGANIQYF,TGTGCCAGTAGCCACCCCGGACAGGGCGCGAACATTCAGTACTTC
TRBJ1-4,14,TRBD1,few,TRBV27,CASSHGQGADKLFF,TGTGCCAGCAGTCACGGACAGGGGGCGGATAAACTGTTTTTT
TRBJ1-2,14,TRBD1,.,TRBV4-1,CASSRLGQGDGYTF,TGCGCCAGCAGCCGACTCGGACAGGGGGATGGCTACACCTTC
TRBJ2-7,16,TRBD1,.,TRBV19,CASRRTGTGGDYEQYF,TGTGCCAGTAGAAGAACCGGGACAGGGGGGGACTACGAGCAGTACTTC
TRBJ2-3,19,TRBD2,.,TRBV19,CASTGTSGRTATSTDTQYF,TGTGCCAGTACTGGGACTAGCGGGAGGACCGCAACGAGCACAGATACGCAGTATTTT
TRBJ2-1,17,TRBD2,many,TRBV7-9,CASSFPSGRGDYNEQFF,TGTGCCAGCAGCTTTCCCAGCGGGAGGGGGGATTACAATGAGCAGTTCTTC
TRBJ2-1,16,TRBD2,.,TRBV25-1,CASRGRGGSVDNEQFF,TGTGCCAGCAGAGGACGGGGCGGGAGTGTCGACAATGAGCAGTTCTTC
TRBJ1-2,13,TRBD1,once,TRBV27,CASSLNRGHGYTF,TGTGCCAGCAGTTTGAACAGGGGTCATGGCTACACCTTC
TRBJ1-5,16,TRBD1,.,TRBV18,CASSPMTGGVNQPQHF,TGTGCCAGCTCACCGATGACAGGGGGGGTCAATCAGCCCCAGCATTTT
TRBJ2-2,17,TRBD2,.,TRBV11-3,CASSQEGFGRGPGELFF,TGTGCCAGCAGCCAGGAGGGGTTCGGGAGGGGACCGGGGGAGCTGTTTTTT
TRBJ1-1,13,.,.,TRBV6-6,CASRIQGVAEAFF,TGTGCCAGCAGGATACAGGGTGTAGCTGAAGCTTTCTTT
TRBJ1-5,14,.,.,TRBV7-3,CASSSHEGNQPQHF,TGTGCCAGCAGCTCCCACGAGGGCAATCAGCCCCAGCATTTT
TRBJ2-5,14,TRBD2,.,TRBV7-9,CASSFGTSGETQYF,TGTGCCAGCAGCTTCGGGACTAGCGGGGAGACCCAGTACTTC
TRBJ1-2,12,.,.,TRBV28,CASSLAPYGYTF,TGTGCCAGCAGCCTGGCCCCCTATGGCTACACCTTC
TRBJ2-7,14,.,.,TRBV27,CASRAAGSSYEQYF,TGTGCCAGCAGGGCTGCCGGGAGCTCCTACGAGCAGTACTTC
TRBJ1-1,14,.,.,TRBV6-5,CASSTGFGRTEAFF,TGTGCCAGCAGTACGGGATTCGGAAGGACTGAAGCTTTCTTT
TRBJ1-2,13,.,.,TRBV27,CASSLGTHYGYTF,TGTGCCAGCAGTCTCGGGACACACTATGGCTACACCTTC
TRBJ1-2,13,.,.,TRBV19,CASSLIQGGGYTF,TGTGCCAGTAGTCTGATCCAGGGAGGTGGCTACACCTTC
TRBJ2-7,16,TRBD2,.,TRBV7-8,CASSPRPAGISYEQYF,TGTGCCAGCAGCCCCCGTCCAGCGGGAATATCCTACGAGCAGTACTTC
TRBJ2-7,13,TRBD1,.,TRBV28,CASRGQGGLEQYF,TGTGCCAGCAGGGGACAGGGGGGCCTGGAGCAGTACTTC
TRBJ2-7,15,TRBD1,.,TRBV27,CASSYRGAFDYEQYF,TGTGCCAGCAGCTACAGGGGGGCCTTCGACTACGAGCAGTACTTC
TRBJ1-2,14,.,.,TRBV15,CATSREQGAYGYTF,TGTGCCACCAGCAGAGAACAGGGCGCCTATGGCTACACCTTC
TRBJ2-7,18,TRBD2,.,TRBV7-3,CASSLRTGGGGSSYEQYF,TGTGCCAGCAGCTTGAGGACTGGGGGCGGGGGGAGCTCCTACGAGCAGTACTTC
TRBJ2-1,15,TRBD2,.,TRBV2,CASSALAGVRYEQFF,TGTGCCAGCAGTGCACTAGCGGGAGTTAGGTATGAGCAGTTCTTC
TRBJ1-1,16,.,.,TRBV19,CASSIRTLPGDTEAFF,TGTGCCAGTAGTATCCGGACTCTCCCTGGCGACACTGAAGCTTTCTTT
TRBJ1-2,14,.,.,TRBV9,CASSVRGGQGGYTF,TGTGCCAGCAGCGTAAGGGGGGGCCAGGGAGGCTACACCTTC
TRBJ1-2,14,.,.,TRBV5-1,CASSLAVQGYGYTF,TGCGCCAGCAGCTTGGCCGTTCAGGGCTATGGCTACACCTTC
TRBJ2-1,17,TRBD2,.,TRBV7-3,CASSPRGASGRVNEQFF,TGTGCCAGCAGCCCCCGGGGGGCTAGCGGGAGGGTTAATGAGCAGTTCTTC
TRBJ2-7,10,.,.,TRBV2,CASSENEQYF,TGTGCCAGCAGTGAGAACGAGCAGTACTTC